One sample yielded the 16 T cell receptor beta chains listed below, sequenced in a study of identical twins. TCRdb re-derived calls from the 5' RACE reads in MiXCR, one entry per CDR3 protein. Of 1.5 million to 2 million distinct CDR3 sequences listed, less than 35% were seen once; the top ten hold approximately 0.25%. The sequenced material came from cord blood. These receptors were taken from a newborn girl in good health.

This clonotype has a handful of counts. V gene TRBV6-1 combines with J gene TRBJ1-1; possible D gene TRBD1, 5 bases. Per germline, CDR1 MNHNS and CDR2 SASEGT. The ends were cut back, 7 bases at V and 1 base at J, with 10 bases in the middle. This CDR3 contains 13 residues. CDR3 in DNA: TGTGCCAGCACCTCCCAGGGGAACACTGAAGCTTTCTTT. Translation gives CASTSQGNTEAFF.

The chain is built from TRBV12-5 and TRBJ2-4, with a tentative D call TRBD1 (5 bases). The J call is uncertain, as TRBJ2-5 better fits the DNA end. The CDR3 totals 14 residues. The germline V gene encodes CDR1 LGHNT and CDR2 FRNRAP. The CDR3 reads CASGLAPGKETQYF. The CDR3 nucleotides are TGTGCTAGTGGTTTAGCGCCAGGGAAGGAGACCCAGTACTTC.

This clonotype was detected many times. The CDR3 loop is CASRNRLAVQETQYF. The CDR3 region has the DNA TGTGCCAGCAGAAACCGACTAGCGGTCCAAGAGACCCAGTACTTC. The chain employs TRBV28 and TRBJ2-5, with TRBD2 matching over 9 bases. Germline V gene data show CDR1 as MDHEN and CDR2 as SYDVKM. The V segment lost 6 bases and the J segment 1 base; nucleotides outside the gene matches: 6. CDR3 length: 15 amino acids.

V usage is TRBV12-3 or TRBV12-4 and J usage is TRBJ2-5; no clear D. V lost 3 bases and J lost 8, with 7 bases in between. This CDR3 contains 11 residues. The DNA of the CDR3 is TGTGCCAGCAGTTTCGTGGCCACCCAGTACTTC. Protein product: CASSFVATQYF.

The chain combines TRBV2 with TRBJ2-3, with 7 positions matching TRBD2. The CDR3 is 17 amino acids. The trim removed 2 bases at V and 0 bases at J, leaving 8 bases unmatched. Germline values: CDR1 SNHLY, CDR2 FYNNEI. The CDR3 DNA reads TGTGCCAGCAGTGAAAGTTCGGGGGGAATCAGCACAGATACGCAGTATTTT. Its translation: CASSESSGGISTDTQYF.

This clonotype was detected only a few times. The V call is TRBV9, the J call TRBJ2-5; 10 nucleotides agree with TRBD2. Germline loops: CDR1 SGDLS, CDR2 YYNGEE. V shed 0 bases and J 4 bases; nucleotides not matched to a gene: 6. CDR3 length: 16 residues. Written as DNA, the CDR3 is TGTGCCAGCAGCGTAGCGGAACTAGCGGGGCCAGAGACCCAGTACTTC. The encoded protein is CASSVAELAGPETQYF.

The V gene is TRBV28, the J gene TRBJ2-5; TRBD2 is a possible D gene (6 bases). The CDR3 is made up of 13 amino acids. Germline loops: CDR1 MDHEN, CDR2 SYDVKM. With 3 bases removed from V and 5 bases from J, the gap between germline ends came to 10 bases. The CDR3 is CASSLREAETQYF. The CDR3, as DNA: TGTGCCAGCAGTTTGAGGGAGGCGGAGACCCAGTACTTC.

About this clonotype: A much larger clone differs by one base, so this may be a read error. V is TRBV9 and J is TRBJ2-1; TRBD2 matches 9 bases. The J call could be wrong; TRBJ2-7 is a better fit for the DNA end. Per germline, CDR1 SGDLS and CDR2 YYNGEE. The CDR3 runs 15 residues. The CDR3 here is CASSVGRGGYNEQYF. As DNA, the CDR3 is TGTGCCAGCAGCGTAGGGCGGGGGGGATACAATGAGCAGTACTTC.

J is TRBJ1-1 and V is TRBV20-1, with D uncertain. CDR1 and CDR2 (germline): DFQATT, SNEGSKA (reference sequence). V lost 2 bases to trimming and J lost 5 bases, with 12 bases between them. This CDR3 comprises 13 residues. The CDR3 nucleotides are TGCAGTGCTAGAACGTCCCATAAGACTGAAGCTTTCTTT. It is translated as CSARTSHKTEAFF.

The rearrangement links TRBV6-1 to TRBJ1-5; unclear D gene. Germline-derived CDR1 and CDR2 are MNHNS and SASEGT. The V end lost 8 bases, the J end lost 0 bases, and 11 bases lay between the germline ends. The CDR3 sequence is 14 residues long. The CDR3 DNA reads TGTGCCAGCGGTAGGACGGATAGCAATCAGCCCCAGCATTTT. This sequence encodes CASGRTDSNQPQHF.

This clonotype occurred a few times. The chain combines TRBV20-1 with TRBJ2-7; the match to TRBD1 covers 9 bases. J gave up 4 bases and V 6 bases, and 7 bases lay outside the gene matches. This CDR3 is built from 13 residues. Germline assignment: CDR1 DFQATT and CDR2 SNEGSKA (reference sequence). The CDR3 DNA reads as TGCAGTGCCTCCGGGACAGGGCAGTACGAGCAGTACTTC. Translation gives CSASGTGQYEQYF.

This chain connects TRBV3-1 to TRBJ2-1; 7 bases are shared with TRBD2. The germline V gene has CDR1 LGHDT and CDR2 YNNKEL (reference sequence). This CDR3 is built from 17 residues. V shed 0 bases and J 6 bases; nucleotides not matched to a gene: 11. CDR3 sequence: CASSQDRFRTRANEQFF. DNA of the CDR3: TGTGCCAGCAGCCAAGATCGCTTCCGGACTAGGGCCAATGAGCAGTTCTTC.

On this clonotype: Sequence at one end of the junction differs from germline and may be a read error. J is TRBJ2-1 and V is TRBV18; no reliable D call. Germline V gene sequence: CDR1 KGHSH, CDR2 LQKENI. The CDR3 is 17 amino acids. Written as DNA, the CDR3 is TGTGCCAGCTCACCCACCACACGGCCGAGCTCCCACAATGAGCAGTTCTTC. Its translation is CASSPTTRPSSHNEQFF.

V usage is TRBV6-4 and J usage is TRBJ1-2; D might be TRBD1 (5 bases). The CDR3 covers 12 residues. V dropped 3 bases and J dropped 8 bases, with 10 bases sitting between them. In germline, CDR1 is MRHNA, CDR2 SNTAGT. The CDR3 region is CASSEGVGGYTF. The CDR3, as DNA: TGTGCCAGCAGTGAGGGGGTAGGCGGCTACACCTTC.

The chain joins TRBV7-2 to TRBJ2-5; D gene unclear. The CDR3 has 12 residues. V lost 1 base, J lost 9 bases, and 9 bases lay in between. Looked up from germline, CDR1 is SGHTA and CDR2 is FQGNSA. CDR3 loop: CASSLVFDSQYF. The CDR3 DNA sequence: TGTGCCAGCAGCTTAGTTTTCGATTCCCAGTACTTC.

There are many counts of this clonotype. The chain links TRBV29-1 to TRBJ2-4; 11 positions agree with TRBD1. The V and J ends lost 5 bases and 7 bases, in that order; junction bases with no gene match: 7. Per germline, CDR1 SQVTM and CDR2 ANQGSEA. The CDR3 has 14 residues. CDR3 region: CSVPGTGGRNIQYF. The CDR3 nucleotides are TGCAGCGTTCCCGGGACAGGGGGTAGGAACATTCAGTACTTC.